This T cell receptor beta chain emerged from a study of blood T cell repertoires in COVID-19. Study-wide background: Nucleic acid was either cDNA or gDNA, and it came from T cells, B-cell-depleted T cells, or PBMCs.

Generated by immunoSEQ multiplex PCR, the TCRdb table keeps only in-frame clones and is missing some. The sample has about 230,000 clones; 83% are singletons. Seattle patients were enrolled during active infection and followed longitudinally. With 6 bases removed from V and 3 bases from J, the gap between germline ends came to 18 bases. This CDR3 region has 15 residues. Germline V gene sequence: CDR1 SEHNR, CDR2 FQNEAQ (reference sequence). This receptor was identified in a woman aged 25-40 years with COVID-19, enrolled during active disease. The source material was peripheral blood. The chain uses TRBV7-9 and TRBJ2-7, with a weak D call TRBD2 (6 bases). The chain's CDR3 is CASSSRDSPSYEQYF. Here the CDR3 DNA reads TGTGCCAGCAGTTCTAGGGACTCCCCAAGCTACGAGCAGTACTTC.